Each of the 18 T cell receptor beta chains below was sequenced from the same sample in a study of cytomegalovirus exposure and HLA in healthy donors. The PCR used 60 Vbeta and 13 Jbeta primers. TCRdb keeps only in-frame clones here, not all; method: immunoSEQ multiplex PCR. The repertoire holds approximately 56,000 clones, 55% to 80% seen once, with around a fifth in the top ten. Material: PBMCs. The receptors come from a woman between 45 and 60 years old in good health and CMV-seropositive.

This sequence joins TRBV28 and TRBJ1-4; TRBD1 agrees at 7 bases. V gave up 5 bases and J gave up 10 bases; unmatched junction bases: 22. Per germline, CDR1 MDHEN and CDR2 SYDVKM. The length of the CDR3 is 18 residues. The CDR3 reads CASSPLIPGQVGAGKLFF. The CDR3 DNA sequence: TGTGCCAGCAGTCCCCTCATACCCGGACAGGTTGGGGCCGGAAAACTGTTTTTT.

The chain employs TRBV7-9 and TRBJ2-7, with 12 positions matching TRBD2. Trimming removed 5 bases from V and 6 bases from J; junction bases left unmatched: 5. CDR3 size: 14 residues. Germline lookup yields CDR1 SEHNR and CDR2 FQNEAQ (reference sequence). The CDR3 DNA follows: TGTGCCAGCAGCGAGACTAGCGGGAGAAGCGAGCAGTACTTC. Protein product: CASSETSGRSEQYF.

The V gene is TRBV19, the J gene TRBJ2-3; TRBD2 matches at 7 bases. CDR3 length equals 15 residues. Trimming at V came to 5 bases and at J to 1 base, leaving 6 bases not matched to a gene. Germline V gene sequence: CDR1 LNHDA, CDR2 SQIVND (reference sequence). The CDR3, as DNA: TGTGCCAGTAGTGAAGGGGCGGGGGGCACAGATACGCAGTATTTT. Translating it yields CASSEGAGGTDTQYF.

In DNA form, the CDR3 reads TGTGCCAGCAGTGAAGGCAGGGCTCTTCTAGCTTTCTTT. Protein product: CASSEGRALLAFF. The rearrangement uses TRBV6-1 and TRBJ1-1, with D possibly being TRBD1 (5 bases). V lost 1 base and J 10 bases, leaving 13 bases between the germline ends. CDR1 and CDR2 (germline): MNHNS, SASEGT. The CDR3 has 13 residues.

Here the CDR3 reads CASSLDRGITYEQYF. In nucleotides, the CDR3 is TGTGCCAGCAGCTTGGACAGGGGGATAACCTACGAGCAGTACTTC. The rearrangement joins TRBV7-9 to TRBJ2-7, with 10 bases matching TRBD1. Germline CDR1 is SEHNR and CDR2 is FQNEAQ (reference sequence). The CDR3 length is 15 residues. Unmatched junction bases numbered 4, after V lost 3 bases and J lost 2 bases.

J is TRBJ2-2 and V is TRBV7-2, with TRBD1 matching 7 bases. Germline V CDR1 and CDR2: SGHTA, FQGNSA. Germline trimming cut 3 bases from V and 3 bases from J; bases unmatched to any gene: 4. CDR3 length: 15 residues. CDR3 DNA: TGTGCCAGCAGCTTCCGACAGGGCCACACCGGGGAGCTGTTTTTT. It translates to CASSFRQGHTGELFF.

The chain recombines TRBV27 with TRBJ2-1; TRBD1 aligns across 10 bases. The ends lost 5 bases at V and 7 bases at J; junction bases unmatched: 14. Looked up from germline, CDR1 is MNHEY and CDR2 is SMNVEV (reference sequence). The CDR3 length is 17 residues. The CDR3 spells CASSQPTGGAIANEQFF. The CDR3 nucleotides are TGTGCCAGCAGTCAACCGACAGGGGGCGCAATCGCGAATGAGCAGTTCTTC.

The gene calls are TRBV18 and TRBJ2-7; possible D gene TRBD1, 6 bases. In germline, CDR1 is KGHSH, CDR2 LQKENI. This CDR3 comprises 13 residues. V lost 5 bases to trimming and J lost 6 bases, with 14 bases between them. The CDR3 reads CASSTVGGTEQYF. In nucleotides, the CDR3 is TGTGCCAGCTCAACCGTAGGGGGAACCGAGCAGTACTTC.

This chain joins TRBV27 and TRBJ1-2; tentatively, D is TRBD1 (5 bases). CDR1 is MNHEY and CDR2 is SMNVEV in the germline V gene (reference sequence). This CDR3 spans 13 amino acids. Deletions cut 5 bases from V and 8 bases from J, with 15 bases between. CDR3 in DNA: TGTGCCAGCAGTCCCCTTGGGGGGGGAGGCTACACCTTC. This gives the protein CASSPLGGGGYTF.

The rearrangement joins TRBV5-1 to TRBJ1-2; D call uncertain. CDR1 SGHRS and CDR2 YFSETQ come from the germline V gene. This CDR3 has 15 amino acids. V was trimmed by 0 bases and J by 5 bases, leaving 14 bases between them. The CDR3 protein is CASSLGRRDVYGYTF. The CDR3 nucleotides are TGCGCCAGCAGCTTGGGCAGGCGAGATGTATATGGCTACACCTTC.

This chain connects TRBV7-2 to TRBJ2-1; 8 bases are a match to TRBD1. In germline, CDR1 is SGHTA, CDR2 FQGNSA. This CDR3 has 12 amino acids. Trimming cost V 0 bases and J 14 bases; bases outside gene matches: 3. The CDR3 region has the DNA TGTGCCAGCAGCTTAGCTCCAGGGGGCGAGTTCTTC. Translating gives CASSLAPGGEFF.

The rearrangement joins TRBV5-5 to TRBJ1-5, with 9 bases fitting TRBD1. Germline values: CDR1 SGHKS, CDR2 YYEKEE (reference sequence). The V segment lost 4 bases and the J segment 3 bases; nucleotides outside the gene matches: 5. The CDR3 covers 15 residues. The CDR3 here is CASSHGTGNNQPQHF. The CDR3 DNA reads TGTGCCAGCAGCCATGGGACAGGGAACAATCAGCCCCAGCATTTT.

This chain links TRBV5-6 with TRBJ2-7, with TRBD1 matching over 8 bases. With V trimmed by 4 bases and J by 10 bases, 7 bases remained unmatched. The CDR3 runs to 12 residues. Germline V gene sequence: CDR1 SGHDT, CDR2 YYEEEE. CDR3: CASSEGQGQQYF. The DNA of the CDR3 is TGTGCCAGCAGCGAAGGACAGGGCCAACAGTACTTC.

The genes are TRBV19 and TRBJ2-1, with TRBD2 matching over 11 bases. Germline CDR1 and CDR2: LNHDA and SQIVND (reference sequence). The CDR3 consists of 15 residues. Trimming took 2 bases from V and 7 from J; bases not matched to a gene: 4. CDR3 sequence reads: CASSITSGRSNEQFF. As DNA, the CDR3 is TGTGCCAGTAGTATAACTAGCGGGAGATCGAATGAGCAGTTCTTC.

This sequence joins TRBV2 and TRBJ1-1, with TRBD1 matching over 7 bases. The V and J ends lost 7 bases and 4 bases, in that order; junction bases with no gene match: 12. The CDR3 has 15 amino acids. Germline lookup yields CDR1 SNHLY and CDR2 FYNNEI. In nucleotides, the CDR3 is TGTGCCAGCAACAAGGACAGGTTGGGAAGCACTGAAGCTTTCTTT. This sequence encodes CASNKDRLGSTEAFF.

For this clone: One end of the junction varies from germline; a read error may be responsible. The chain carries TRBV6-5 and TRBJ1-4; TRBD1 is a possible D gene (5 bases). The CDR3 is 14 residues long. Germline CDR1 is MNHEY and CDR2 is SVGAGI. In nucleotides, the CDR3 is TGTGCCAGCAGTTACGGTGGGACTATGGAAAAACTGTCTTTT. It encodes CASSYGGTMEKLSF.

The gene calls are TRBV15 and TRBJ1-3; TRBD1 agrees at 7 bases. The V gene end was trimmed by 0 bases and the J gene end by 2 bases; junction bases not matched to a gene: 4. The germline CDR1 and CDR2 sequences are LNHNV and YYDKDF (reference sequence). CDR3 length: 16 residues. The CDR3 region is CATSREGTVTGNTIYF. CDR3 sequence (DNA): TGTGCCACCAGCAGAGAGGGGACAGTCACTGGAAACACCATATATTTT.

V is TRBV6-1 and J is TRBJ2-5; 8 nucleotides line up with TRBD1. The J call may be faulty, since TRBJ2-7 better matches the DNA end. The CDR3 extends over 14 amino acids. Germline CDR1 and CDR2: MNHNS and SASEGT. The CDR3 loop is CASIATGVAYEQYF. The CDR3 coding sequence is TGTGCCAGCATTGCGACAGGGGTAGCTTACGAGCAGTACTTC.